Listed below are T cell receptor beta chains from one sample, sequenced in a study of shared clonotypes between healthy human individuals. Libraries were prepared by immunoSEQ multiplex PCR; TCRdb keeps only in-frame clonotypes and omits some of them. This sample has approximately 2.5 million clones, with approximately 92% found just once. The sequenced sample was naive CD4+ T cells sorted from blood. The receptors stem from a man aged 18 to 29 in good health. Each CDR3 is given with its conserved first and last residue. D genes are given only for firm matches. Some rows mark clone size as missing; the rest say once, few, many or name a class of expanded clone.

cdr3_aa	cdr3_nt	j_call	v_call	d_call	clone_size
CTPGSTDTQYF	TGCACCCCGGGTAGCACAGATACGCAGTATTTT	TRBJ2-3	TRBV20-1	NA	NA
CASSLGLASTNTGELFF	TGCGCCAGCAGCTTGGGACTAGCGAGCACGAACACCGGGGAGCTGTTTTTT	TRBJ2-2	TRBV5-1	TRBD2	NA
CASSTGANVLTF	TGTGCCAGTAGTACTGGGGCCAACGTCCTGACTTTC	TRBJ2-6	TRBV19	NA	once
CASSLPGPRNEKLFF	TGTGCCAGCAGTTTACCGGGACCTAGAAATGAAAAACTGTTTTTT	TRBJ1-4	TRBV28	NA	NA
CASSPGQGYNEQFF	TGTGCCAGCTCACCCGGACAGGGATACAATGAGCAGTTCTTC	TRBJ2-1	TRBV18	TRBD1	NA
CAWSSDTNTEAFF	TGTGCCTGGAGTAGCGACACGAACACTGAAGCTTTCTTT	TRBJ1-1	TRBV30	NA	few
CASSLGTSGQETQYF	TGTGCCAGCAGCTTAGGGACTAGCGGTCAAGAGACCCAGTACTTC	TRBJ2-5	TRBV7-2	TRBD2	NA
CASSLAGGPSYNEQFF	TGTGCCAGCAGCTTAGCGGGCGGTCCTTCCTACAATGAGCAGTTCTTC	TRBJ2-1	TRBV7-2	NA	NA
CASSPGQGYNEQFF	TGTGCCAGCTCACCAGGCCAGGGATACAATGAGCAGTTCTTC	TRBJ2-1	TRBV18	NA	NA
CASSLGLQETQYF	TGTGCCAGCTCACTAGGACTCCAAGAGACCCAGTACTTC	TRBJ2-5	TRBV18	NA	NA
CASSLGGNYGYTF	TGTGCCAGCAGCTTAGGGGGGAACTATGGCTACACCTTC	TRBJ1-2	TRBV7-2	NA	NA
CASRTGEDGNTIYF	TGTGCCAGCAGGACAGGGGAAGATGGAAACACCATATATTTT	TRBJ1-3	TRBV6-1	TRBD1	NA
CAWVRDRGTPLHF	TGTGCCTGGGTGCGGGACAGGGGGACACCCCTCCACTTT	TRBJ1-6	TRBV30	TRBD1	NA
CAWRRDRGYEQYF	TGTGCCTGGAGGAGGGACAGGGGTTACGAGCAGTACTTC	TRBJ2-7	TRBV30	TRBD1	NA
CASTLPGRGVDEQYF	TGTGCCAGCACTCTTCCAGGGAGGGGCGTCGACGAGCAGTACTTC	TRBJ2-7	TRBV7-9	TRBD2	NA
CAKLGRPNTEAFF	TGTGCCAAATTAGGACGGCCTAACACTGAAGCTTTCTTT	TRBJ1-1	TRBV7-3	NA	NA
CAISRDIYGYTF	TGTGCCATCAGCCGGGACATCTATGGCTACACCTTC	TRBJ1-2	TRBV10-3	NA	NA
CASSERNRANSPLHF	TGTGCCAGCAGTGAAAGAAACAGGGCGAATTCACCCCTCCACTTT	TRBJ1-6	TRBV2	NA	NA
CASGGRGTSTDTQYF	TGTGCTAGTGGAGGGAGGGGGACTAGCACAGATACGCAGTATTTT	TRBJ2-3	TRBV12-5	NA	NA
CASSLRMNTEAFF	TGTGCCAGCAGCCTTCGTATGAACACTGAAGCTTTCTTT	TRBJ1-1	TRBV11-3	NA	once
CASSLGGSAKNIQYF	TGTGCCAGCAGTTTGGGGGGTTCAGCCAAAAACATTCAGTACTTC	TRBJ2-4	TRBV28	NA	NA
CASSPAGSYNSPLHF	TGTGCCAGCAGCCCGGCGGGCAGTTATAATTCACCCCTCCACTTT	TRBJ1-6	TRBV7-2	NA	NA
CASSSGGSTDTQYF	TGCGCCAGCAGTAGCGGGGGGAGCACAGATACGCAGTATTTT	TRBJ2-3	TRBV5-1	TRBD2	NA
CASRGSGNTGELFF	TGTGCCAGCAGGGGTAGCGGAAACACCGGGGAGCTGTTTTTT	TRBJ2-2	TRBV2	NA	few
CASSLAGGLYEQYF	TGTGCCAGCAGTTTAGCGGGGGGGCTCTACGAGCAGTACTTC	TRBJ2-7	TRBV27	TRBD2	NA
CASSLVPTNTGELFF	TGCGCCAGCAGCTTGGTTCCGACTAACACCGGGGAGCTGTTTTTT	TRBJ2-2	TRBV5-1	NA	once
CASSQAPGLAGKNTGELFF	TGCGCCAGCAGCCAAGCCCCTGGACTAGCGGGAAAGAACACCGGGGAGCTGTTTTTT	TRBJ2-2	TRBV4-3	TRBD2	NA
CASSFSGGSNQPQHF	TGTGCCAGCAGTTTTTCGGGGGGTAGCAATCAGCCCCAGCATTTT	TRBJ1-5	TRBV28	NA	NA
CASSPAGDTAYEQYF	TGTGCCAGCAGCCCCGCGGGGGATACCGCCTACGAGCAGTACTTC	TRBJ2-7	TRBV7-2	TRBD2	few
CASSLGVGVYEQYF	TGCGCCAGCAGCTTGGGAGTGGGAGTCTACGAGCAGTACTTC	TRBJ2-7	TRBV5-1	NA	NA
CAIKGWEGTEAFF	TGTGCCATCAAAGGCTGGGAAGGCACTGAAGCTTTCTTT	TRBJ1-1	TRBV10-3	NA	NA
CASSPGLSGANNEQFF	TGTGCCAGCAGCCCGGGGCTTAGTGGCGCCAACAATGAGCAGTTCTTC	TRBJ2-1	TRBV5-4	NA	NA
CASSPLGGGSYNEQFF	TGTGCCAGCAGCCCCCTTGGGGGGGGCTCCTACAATGAGCAGTTCTTC	TRBJ2-1	TRBV9	TRBD2	NA
CASSPWGTDKNEKLFF	TGTGCCAGCAGCCCGTGGGGGACGGACAAAAATGAAAAACTGTTTTTT	TRBJ1-4	TRBV7-6	NA	NA
CASRKTTPLGDTQYF	TGTGCCAGCAGGAAGACCACCCCGCTAGGGGATACGCAGTATTTT	TRBJ2-3	TRBV2	NA	NA
CASSLLGGGQPNTEAFF	TGCGCCAGCAGCCTCCTTGGGGGGGGACAGCCCAACACTGAAGCTTTCTTT	TRBJ1-1	TRBV5-1	TRBD1	few
CASSYRQGVGYNQPQHF	TGTGCCAGCAGTTACAGACAGGGTGTGGGGTACAATCAGCCCCAGCATTTT	TRBJ1-5	TRBV6-9	TRBD1	NA
CASSLGDRLGSYNEQFF	TGTGCCAGCAGCTTAGGGGACAGGCTTGGATCCTACAATGAGCAGTTCTTC	TRBJ2-1	TRBV7-2	TRBD1	NA
CASIDSGGSYNEQFF	TGTGCCAGCATTGATTCTGGGGGCTCCTACAATGAGCAGTTCTTC	TRBJ2-1	TRBV6-5	NA	NA
CASRSIAYEQYF	TGTGCCAGCAGATCGATCGCCTACGAGCAGTACTTC	TRBJ2-7	TRBV6-1	NA	NA
CASSLRDGEAPLHF	TGCGCCAGCAGCCTCCGGGACGGGGAAGCCCCCCTCCACTTT	TRBJ1-6	TRBV4-1	NA	NA
CASSSPGQPSGELFF	TGTGCCAGCAGCTCACCGGGACAACCCTCCGGGGAGCTGTTTTTT	TRBJ2-2	TRBV11-1	NA	NA
CASGETGRYEQYF	TGTGCCAGCGGTGAGACAGGCCGTTACGAGCAGTACTTC	TRBJ2-7	TRBV6-6	NA	NA
CASSLRQGTEAFF	TGTGCCAGCAGCTTAAGACAGGGCACTGAAGCTTTCTTT	TRBJ1-1	TRBV7-2	TRBD1	NA
CASSLDRSPDTQYF	TGTGCCAGCAGCTTAGATCGATCCCCAGATACGCAGTATTTT	TRBJ2-3	TRBV11-3	NA	once
CASSSVRESGSLAFF	TGTGCCAGCAGCTCAGTAAGGGAGTCGGGAAGTTTAGCTTTCTTT	TRBJ1-1	TRBV7-9	NA	NA
CASSPPWDSTDTQYF	TGTGCCAGCAGCCCTCCCTGGGACAGCACAGATACGCAGTATTTT	TRBJ2-3	TRBV9	NA	NA
CAWNGHSQGNTEAFF	TGTGCCTGGAACGGACATTCTCAGGGGAACACTGAAGCTTTCTTT	TRBJ1-1	TRBV30	NA	few
CASSDRKGGTANYGYTF	TGTGCCAGCAGTGACAGAAAGGGGGGGACAGCTAACTATGGCTACACCTTC	TRBJ1-2	TRBV2	TRBD1	NA
CASRGGGTGDGRGFF	TGTGCCAGCAGAGGGGGGGGAACAGGAGATGGGCGTGGGTTCTTC	TRBJ2-1	TRBV6-1	NA	NA
CASRSTVTEAFF	TGTGCCAGCAGGTCGACGGTCACTGAAGCTTTCTTT	TRBJ1-1	TRBV28	NA	few
CASRRGQETQYF	TGTGCCAGCAGACGGGGTCAAGAGACCCAGTACTTC	TRBJ2-5	TRBV6-5	NA	NA
CASRTTGGALGTEAFF	TGTGCCAGCAGGACGACAGGGGGAGCTTTAGGCACTGAAGCTTTCTTT	TRBJ1-1	TRBV5-4	TRBD1	NA
CASSQLAGPRYEQYF	TGTGCCAGCAGCCAACTAGCGGGTCCACGCTACGAGCAGTACTTC	TRBJ2-7	TRBV7-2	TRBD2	NA
CASSQVVLPYSYEQYF	TGCGCCAGCAGCCAAGTTGTACTGCCCTACTCCTACGAGCAGTACTTC	TRBJ2-7	TRBV4-1	NA	NA
CASSFQGGGYGYTF	TGTGCCAGCAGCTTCCAGGGAGGAGGCTATGGCTACACCTTC	TRBJ1-2	TRBV5-4	NA	NA
CASSPGPPTRETQYF	TGTGCCAGCTCACCTGGGCCCCCCACCAGGGAGACCCAGTACTTC	TRBJ2-5	TRBV18	NA	NA
CASSLFGDSSYEQYF	TGTGCCAGCAGCTTATTTGGGGACAGCTCCTACGAGCAGTACTTC	TRBJ2-7	TRBV7-2	TRBD1	NA
CASSKGQGWSYEQYF	TGTGCCAGCAGCAAGGGACAGGGTTGGTCCTACGAGCAGTACTTC	TRBJ2-7	TRBV5-8	TRBD1	NA
CASTPRGGLGWDTQYF	TGTGCCAGTACCCCAAGGGGCGGACTCGGTTGGGATACGCAGTATTTT	TRBJ2-3	TRBV19	NA	NA